This TCR beta chain was documented in a study of blood T cell repertoires in COVID-19. Study-wide background: Whether acute or convalescent, the COVID-19 samples came from the United States, Italy and Spain. T cells, B-cell-depleted T cells, or PBMCs provided the cDNA or gDNA that served as material.

The CDR3 has 14 amino acids. In germline, CDR1 is SGHVS, CDR2 FQNEAQ. Trimming took off 2 bases at V and 3 bases at J, with 7 bases between the two ends. The protocol was immunoSEQ multiplex PCR, while the TCRdb copy is restricted to in-frame clones and leaves out a portion. The table shows approximately 230,000 clones, with about 88% occurring only once. This clone was seen a handful of times. This sequence originates from a woman between 40 and 50 years old who had recovered from COVID-19. This chain uses TRBV7-8 with TRBJ1-4; D is ambiguous. Material: peripheral blood. The CDR3 DNA sequence: TGTGCCAGCAGCTTAAGCGGGGCTAATGAAAAACTGTTTTTT. Translating gives CASSLSGANEKLFF. Looking up the rest from reference TRBV7-8 and TRBJ1-4 gives the full variable domain: GAGVSQSPRYKVAKRGQDVALRCDPISGHVSLFWYQQALGQGPEFLTYFQNEAQLDKSGLPSDRFFAERPEGSVSTLKIQRTQQEDSAVYLCASSLSGANEKLFFGSGTQLSVL.